One sample yielded the 11 T cell receptor beta chains listed below, sequenced in a study of CD8 T cells in ankylosing spondylitis. General study findings and limits: Under 10 highly homologous variants formed a TCR beta motif that appeared characteristic of ankylosing spondylitis blood.

Their antigens remain unidentified. TCRdb processed the 5' RACE reads anew with MiXCR; each CDR3 protein has one entry. The sample lists approximately 400,000 distinct CDR3 sequences, about 24% occurring once. Material: blood, either unsorted or a sorted T cell fraction (not recorded which). These receptors came from a male donor with ankylosing spondylitis.

This clonotype was counted only a few times. The genes are TRBV10-2 and TRBJ2-7; 7 bases fit TRBD2. Germline trimming cut 6 bases from V and 2 bases from J; bases unmatched to any gene: 4. Germline V gene data show CDR1 as WSHSY and CDR2 as SAAADI. The CDR3 spans 13 residues. CDR3 in DNA: TGCGCCAGCAGAGCTAGCGGACCCTACGAGCAGTACTTC. Translating it yields CASRASGPYEQYF.

This clonotype was seen a handful of times. The V and J genes are TRBV12-3 or TRBV12-4 and TRBJ2-1, with TRBD1 identical over 9 bases. The CDR3 runs 17 residues. The ends lost 2 bases at V and 7 bases at J; junction bases unmatched: 12. This chain's CDR3 is CASSLLSGQGKGNEQFF. In DNA form, the CDR3 reads TGTGCCAGCAGTTTATTATCCGGACAGGGGAAAGGAAATGAGCAGTTCTTC.

This clonotype was seen a handful of times. The V gene is TRBV11-3, the J gene TRBJ2-1; weak D call: TRBD2 (5 bases). V lost 3 bases and J lost 0, with 9 bases in between. The CDR3 is 15 amino acids. Germline V gene sequence: CDR1 SGHNT, CDR2 YENEEA. The DNA of the CDR3 is TGTGCCAGCAGCTTGAGGGTGAGCTCCTACAATGAGCAGTTCTTC. Translation gives CASSLRVSSYNEQFF.

The J gene is TRBJ2-7, the V gene TRBV7-9; D perhaps matches TRBD1 (6 bases). From germline, CDR1 is SEHNR and CDR2 FQNEAQ (reference sequence). Trimming took 5 bases from V and 0 from J, leaving 20 bases between them. This CDR3 has 17 amino acids. The CDR3 sequence is CASSAQGRTTLSYEQYF. For the CDR3, the DNA is TGTGCCAGCAGCGCACAGGGAAGAACGACCCTCTCCTACGAGCAGTACTTC.

Only a few counts were recorded for this clonotype. The chain combines TRBV20-1 with TRBJ2-1, with 7 nucleotides matching TRBD1. The CDR3 spans 15 residues. Germline V CDR1 and CDR2: DFQATT, SNEGSKA (reference sequence). Germline trimming cut 3 bases from V and 3 bases from J; bases unmatched to any gene: 8. The CDR3 loop is CSASGQGDFYNEQFF. In DNA form, the CDR3 reads TGCAGTGCTAGTGGTCAGGGGGATTTCTACAATGAGCAGTTCTTC.

In the case of this clonotype: A much larger clone lies a single base off, so this may be a read error. V is TRBV6-5 and J is TRBJ1-1; the match to TRBD1 covers 7 bases. V lost 0 bases and J lost 4; bases outside the gene matches: 2. The CDR3 is made up of 14 amino acids. The germline gives CDR1 MNHEY, CDR2 SVGAGI. The CDR3 loop is CASSYSGQSTEAFF. CDR3 in DNA: TGTGCCAGCAGTTACTCGGGACAGAGCACTGAAGCTTTCTTT.

This clonotype was observed a few times. The J gene is TRBJ2-1, the V gene TRBV11-2; TRBD1 aligns across 10 bases. This CDR3 has 16 residues. After removal of 5 bases from V and 5 bases from J, the junction contained 9 bases not matched to a gene. In germline, CDR1 is SGHAT, CDR2 FQNNGV. CDR3 DNA: TGTGCCAGCAGCCGACCCGGGACAGGGGCCAACAATGAGCAGTTCTTC. Amino acids: CASSRPGTGANNEQFF. Using reference TRBV11-2 and TRBJ2-1 for the parts outside the CDR3, the full variable domain is EAGVAQSPRYKIIEKRQSVAFWCNPISGHATLYWYQQILGQGPKLLIQFQNNGVVDDSQLPKDRFSAERLKGVDSTLKIQPAKLEDSAVYLCASSRPGTGANNEQFFGPGTRLTVL.

This clonotype was observed a handful of times. This sequence joins TRBV7-2 and TRBJ1-5, with D unresolved. Germline CDR1 and CDR2: SGHTA and FQGNSA. V lost 2 bases, J lost 5 bases, and 4 bases lay in between. This CDR3 has 12 amino acids. CDR3 DNA: TGTGCCAGCAGCTTATCCCATCAGCCCCAGCATTTT. It specifies CASSLSHQPQHF.

This clonotype was found a few times. The CDR3 loop reads CASSPFTGKYGYTF. The CDR3 DNA reads TGTGCCAGCTCACCATTCACAGGCAAATATGGCTACACCTTC. The chain is built from TRBV18 and TRBJ1-2, with D perhaps matching TRBD1 (5 bases). V lost 2 bases, J lost 5 bases, and 12 bases lay in between. The CDR3 has 14 residues. In germline, CDR1 is KGHSH, CDR2 LQKENI.

There are a few counts of this clonotype. This rearrangement joins TRBV28 to TRBJ2-3; 13 bases line up with TRBD2. The V gene's germline CDR1 is MDHEN and CDR2 SYDVKM. After removal of 9 bases from V and 2 bases from J, the junction contained 14 bases not matched to a gene. There are 18 residues in the CDR3. In nucleotides, the CDR3 is TGTGCCAGTCCCCCCCCACTAGCGGGAGGGCCTAACACAGATACGCAGTATTTT. Amino acids: CASPPPLAGGPNTDTQYF.

This clonotype was counted only a few times. V and J are TRBV5-1 and TRBJ1-2, with 7 positions matching TRBD1. Germline V gene sequence: CDR1 SGHRS, CDR2 YFSETQ. The CDR3 is 14 residues long. The J segment lost 2 bases and the V segment lost 1 base, leaving 2 bases of the junction unmatched. In nucleotides, the CDR3 is TGCGCCAGCAGCTTGTCGGGACAGAACTATGGCTACACCTTC. This codes for CASSLSGQNYGYTF.